Listed here are 3 T cell receptor beta chains from one sample, sequenced in a study of CD8 T cells in Susac syndrome (dated by TCRdb to the late 2010s). Library preparation employed the immunoSEQ multiplex PCR assay. RNA was extracted using the RNeasy kit, and 0.5 to 1 microgram was reverse transcribed with random hexamers. TCRdb ran its own pipeline on the public reads, namely fastp trimming at Q25 and MiXCR clone calling, and kept in-frame beta chains. Records with the same CDR3 protein are collapsed into one entry carrying the most frequent genes and DNA. Recorded for this sample are about 150,000 distinct CDR3 sequences; 85% to 95% of them occurred a single time. The top ten clonotypes cover more than 0.2% of the sample. Sample: CD8+ T cells from PBMCs. The receptor source for this set is a human donor with multiple sclerosis.

This chain links TRBV9 with TRBJ1-5, with D maybe TRBD1 (5 bases). The CDR3 length is 14 residues. V lost 3 bases, J lost 5 bases, and 12 bases lay in between. Germline loops: CDR1 SGDLS, CDR2 YYNGEE. CDR3 residues: CASSAVGGDQPQHF. CDR3 nucleotide sequence: TGTGCCAGCAGCGCTGTGGGGGGGGATCAGCCCCAGCATTTT.

CDR3 protein: CASGERAGNYEQYF. CDR3 nucleotides: TGTGCCAGCGGGGAGAGGGCGGGTAACTACGAGCAGTACTTC. This chain links TRBV27 with TRBJ2-7; D is possibly TRBD2 (5 bases). Germline CDR1 is MNHEY and CDR2 is SMNVEV (reference sequence). V was pared by 8 bases and J by 3 bases, with 17 bases between. The CDR3 runs 14 residues.

The chain has TRBV20-1 and TRBJ2-7; 8 nucleotides agree with TRBD2. Germline V gene sequence: CDR1 DFQATT, CDR2 SNEGSKA (reference sequence). V shed 5 bases and J 7 bases; nucleotides not matched to a gene: 10. The CDR3 contains 13 residues. The CDR3 here is CSAPAGGAREQYF. CDR3 in DNA: TGCAGTGCTCCAGCCGGGGGGGCGAGGGAGCAGTACTTC.